The source of this T cell receptor (beta chain) is a study of blood T cell repertoires in COVID-19. Study at large: Sites in the United States, Italy and Spain provided acute and convalescent COVID-19 samples. Nucleic acid was either cDNA or gDNA, and it came from T cells, B-cell-depleted T cells, or PBMCs.

This CDR3 spans 16 amino acids. Germline V gene sequence: CDR1 SGDLS, CDR2 YYNGEE. The ends were cut back, 4 bases at V and 5 bases at J, with 19 bases in the middle. The authors' processing: Using reference gene primer amplification, nucleated cell counts were estimated. The protocol was immunoSEQ multiplex PCR, while the TCRdb copy is restricted to in-frame clones and leaves out a portion. The V and J calls and clone size come from that table; D and trimming were worked out from the DNA. The sample has about 250,000 clones; approximately 86% are singletons. The chain has TRBV9 and TRBJ2-1; TRBD2 might be the D (6 bases). The sequenced sample consisted of peripheral blood. This TCR was recovered from a woman in her fifties or sixties who had recovered from COVID-19. The chain's CDR3 is CASSPRRGGFDNEQFF. For the CDR3, the DNA is TGTGCCAGCAGCCCACGGAGGGGTGGTTTCGACAATGAGCAGTTCTTC.